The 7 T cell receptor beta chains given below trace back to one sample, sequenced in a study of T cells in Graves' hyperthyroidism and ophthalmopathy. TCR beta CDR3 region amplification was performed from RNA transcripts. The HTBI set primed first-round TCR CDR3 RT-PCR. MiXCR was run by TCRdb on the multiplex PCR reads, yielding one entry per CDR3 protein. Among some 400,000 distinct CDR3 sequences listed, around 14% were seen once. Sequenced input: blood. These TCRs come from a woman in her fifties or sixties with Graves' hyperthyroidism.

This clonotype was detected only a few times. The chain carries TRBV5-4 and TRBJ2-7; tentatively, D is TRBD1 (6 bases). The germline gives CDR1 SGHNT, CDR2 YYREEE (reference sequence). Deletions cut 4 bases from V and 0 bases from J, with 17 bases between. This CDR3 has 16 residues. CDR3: CASSGGGRPGSYEQYF. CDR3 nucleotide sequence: TGTGCCAGCAGCGGTGGGGGCAGGCCGGGCTCCTACGAGCAGTACTTC.

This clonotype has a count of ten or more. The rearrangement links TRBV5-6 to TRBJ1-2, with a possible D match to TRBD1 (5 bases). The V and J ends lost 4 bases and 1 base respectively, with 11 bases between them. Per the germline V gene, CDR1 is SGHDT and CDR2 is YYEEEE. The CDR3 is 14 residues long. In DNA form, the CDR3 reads TGTGCCAGCAGCACCTTAGACAGTAACTATGGCTACACCTTC. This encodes CASSTLDSNYGYTF.

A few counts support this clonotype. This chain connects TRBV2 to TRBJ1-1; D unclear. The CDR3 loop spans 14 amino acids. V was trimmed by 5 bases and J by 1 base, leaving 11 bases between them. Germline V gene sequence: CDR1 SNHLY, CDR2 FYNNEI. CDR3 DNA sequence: TGTGCCAGCAGTACGGAGTCCGGGAACACTGAAGCTTTCTTT. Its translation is CASSTESGNTEAFF.

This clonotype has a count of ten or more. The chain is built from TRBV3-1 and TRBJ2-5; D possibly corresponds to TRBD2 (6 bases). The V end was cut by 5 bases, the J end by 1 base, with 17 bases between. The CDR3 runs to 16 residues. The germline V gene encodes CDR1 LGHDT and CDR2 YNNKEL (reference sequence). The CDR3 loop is CASSKPGLPAQETQYF. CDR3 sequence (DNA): TGTGCCAGCAGCAAACCGGGACTCCCAGCCCAAGAGACCCAGTACTTC.

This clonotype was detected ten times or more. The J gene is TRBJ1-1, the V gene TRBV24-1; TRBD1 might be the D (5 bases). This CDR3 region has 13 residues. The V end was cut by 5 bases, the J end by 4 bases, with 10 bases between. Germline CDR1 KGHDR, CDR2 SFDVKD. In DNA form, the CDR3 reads TGTGCCACCAGTGTAGGGGCTGGCACTGAAGCTTTCTTT. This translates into CATSVGAGTEAFF.

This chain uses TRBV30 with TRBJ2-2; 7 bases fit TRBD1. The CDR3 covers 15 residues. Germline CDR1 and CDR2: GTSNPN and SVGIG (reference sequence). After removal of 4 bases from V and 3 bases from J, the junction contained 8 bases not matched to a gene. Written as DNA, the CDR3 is TGTGCCTGGAATAAAGGGGGACAGCACACCGGGGAGCTGTTTTTT. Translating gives CAWNKGGQHTGELFF.

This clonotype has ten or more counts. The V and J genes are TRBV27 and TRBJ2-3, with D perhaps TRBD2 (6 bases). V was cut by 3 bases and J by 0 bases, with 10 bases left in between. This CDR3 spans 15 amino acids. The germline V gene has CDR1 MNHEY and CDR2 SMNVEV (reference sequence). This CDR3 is CASSFSSESTDTQYF. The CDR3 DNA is TGTGCCAGCAGTTTCTCTAGCGAGAGCACAGATACGCAGTATTTT.